This TCR beta chain was identified in a study of control samples from healthy donors and cancer patients. The CDR3 is 11 amino acids. CDR1 is PRHDT, CDR2 FYEKMQ, per germline (reference sequence). The V and J ends lost 4 bases and 2 bases respectively, with 0 bases between them. Here immunoSEQ multiplex PCR was the method, and the copy in TCRdb shows in-frame clones only, minus some. The repertoire holds 150,000 to 200,000 clones, roughly 91% seen once, with about 1.6% in the top ten. Material for sequencing was blood. This rearrangement joins TRBV13 to TRBJ1-3; D uncertain. The receptor was isolated from a woman younger than 45 in good health. CDR3 bases: TGTGCCAGCAGCTCTGGAAACACCATATATTTT. This gives the protein CASSSGNTIYF. Based on the CDR3 plus reference TRBV13 and TRBJ1-3, the full variable domain is AAGVIQSPRHLIKEKRETATLKCYPIPRHDTVYWYQQGPGQDPQFLISFYEKMQSDKGSIPDRFSAQQFSDYHSELNMSSLELGDSALYFCASSSGNTIYFGEGSWLTVV.